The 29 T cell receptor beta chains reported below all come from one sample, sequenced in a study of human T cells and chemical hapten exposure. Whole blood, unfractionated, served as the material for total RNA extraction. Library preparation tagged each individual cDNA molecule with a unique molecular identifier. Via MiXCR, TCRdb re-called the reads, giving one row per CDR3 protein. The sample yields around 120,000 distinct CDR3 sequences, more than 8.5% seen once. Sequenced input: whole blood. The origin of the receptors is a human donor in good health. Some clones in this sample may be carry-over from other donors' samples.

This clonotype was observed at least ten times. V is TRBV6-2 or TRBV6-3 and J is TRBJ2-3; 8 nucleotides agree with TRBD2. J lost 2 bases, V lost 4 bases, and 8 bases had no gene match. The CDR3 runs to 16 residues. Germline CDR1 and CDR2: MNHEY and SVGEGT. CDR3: CASSSPTGGFTDTQYF. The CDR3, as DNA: TGTGCCAGCAGTTCCCCCACGGGAGGGTTCACAGATACGCAGTATTTT.

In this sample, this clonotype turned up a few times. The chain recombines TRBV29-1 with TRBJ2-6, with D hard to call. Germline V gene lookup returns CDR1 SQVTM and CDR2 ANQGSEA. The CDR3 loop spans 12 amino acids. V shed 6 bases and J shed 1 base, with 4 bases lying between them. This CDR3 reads CSVPSGANVLTF. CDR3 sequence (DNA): TGCAGCGTCCCATCTGGGGCCAACGTCCTGACTTTC.

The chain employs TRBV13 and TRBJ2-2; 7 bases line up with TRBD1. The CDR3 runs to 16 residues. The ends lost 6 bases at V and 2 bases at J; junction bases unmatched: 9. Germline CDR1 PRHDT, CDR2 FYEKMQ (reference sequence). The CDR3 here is CASSPGTASNTGELFF. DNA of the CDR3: TGTGCCAGCAGTCCCGGGACAGCCTCAAACACCGGGGAGCTGTTTTTT.

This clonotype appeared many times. CDR3: CSAEPGTSVSTDTQYF. The CDR3 DNA follows: TGCAGTGCTGAGCCCGGGACTAGCGTTAGCACAGATACGCAGTATTTT. This chain joins TRBV20-1 and TRBJ2-3; TRBD2 matches at 10 bases. Trimming removed 5 bases from V and 0 bases from J; junction bases left unmatched: 8. This CDR3 is 16 amino acids long. From germline, CDR1 is DFQATT and CDR2 SNEGSKA (reference sequence).

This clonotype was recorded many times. The CDR3 sequence is CASSPDIPGRSQHF. The CDR3 region has the DNA TGTGCCAGCTCTCCTGACATACCGGGAAGGTCCCAGCATTTT. The chain joins TRBV2 to TRBJ1-5; no clear D gene. The CDR3 is made up of 14 amino acids. CDR1 and CDR2 from the germline V gene are SNHLY and FYNNEI. Between the trimmed V and J ends, which lost 8 bases and 11 bases, there was a span of 22 bases.

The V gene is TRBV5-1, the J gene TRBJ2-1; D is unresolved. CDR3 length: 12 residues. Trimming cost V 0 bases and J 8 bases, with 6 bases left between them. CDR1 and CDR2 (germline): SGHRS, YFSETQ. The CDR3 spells CASSLDGHEQFF. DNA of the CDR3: TGCGCCAGCAGCTTGGACGGGCATGAGCAGTTCTTC.

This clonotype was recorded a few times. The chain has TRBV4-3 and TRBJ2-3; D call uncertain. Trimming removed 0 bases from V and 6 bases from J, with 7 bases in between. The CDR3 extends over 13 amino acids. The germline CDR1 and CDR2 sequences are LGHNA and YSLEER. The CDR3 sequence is CASSQDWSDTQYF. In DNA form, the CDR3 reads TGCGCCAGCAGCCAAGATTGGTCGGATACGCAGTATTTT.

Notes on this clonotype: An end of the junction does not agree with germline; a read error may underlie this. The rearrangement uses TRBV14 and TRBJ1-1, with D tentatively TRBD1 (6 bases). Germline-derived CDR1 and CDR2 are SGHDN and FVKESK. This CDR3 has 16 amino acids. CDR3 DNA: TGTGTCAGCAGCCAAATAGGGGGGCTTTACAACACTGAAGCTTTCTTT. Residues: CVSSQIGGLYNTEAFF.

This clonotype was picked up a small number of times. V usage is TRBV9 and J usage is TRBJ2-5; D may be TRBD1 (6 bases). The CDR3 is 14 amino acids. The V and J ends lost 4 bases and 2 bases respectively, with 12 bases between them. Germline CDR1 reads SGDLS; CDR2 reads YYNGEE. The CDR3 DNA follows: TGTGCCAGCAGCCAAGAGGGGGTTCAAGAGACCCAGTACTTC. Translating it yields CASSQEGVQETQYF.

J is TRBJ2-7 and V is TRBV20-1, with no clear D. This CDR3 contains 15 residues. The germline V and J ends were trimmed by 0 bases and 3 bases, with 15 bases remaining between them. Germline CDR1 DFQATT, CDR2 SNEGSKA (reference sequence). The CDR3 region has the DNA TGCAGTGCTAGAGATCTGGGTAGTACCAACTACGAGCAGTACTTC. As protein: CSARDLGSTNYEQYF.

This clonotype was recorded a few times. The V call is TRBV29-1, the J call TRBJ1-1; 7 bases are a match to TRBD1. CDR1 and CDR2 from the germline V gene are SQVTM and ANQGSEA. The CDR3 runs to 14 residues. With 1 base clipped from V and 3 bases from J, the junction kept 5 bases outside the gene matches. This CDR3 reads CSVEGATGDTEAFF. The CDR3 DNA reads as TGCAGCGTTGAAGGGGCCACAGGGGACACTGAAGCTTTCTTT.

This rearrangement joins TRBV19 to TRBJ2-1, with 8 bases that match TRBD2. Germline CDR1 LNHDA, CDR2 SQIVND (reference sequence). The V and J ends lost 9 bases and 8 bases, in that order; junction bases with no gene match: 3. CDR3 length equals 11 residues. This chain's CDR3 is CASSGSHEQFF. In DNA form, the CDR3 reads TGTGCCAGCAGCGGGAGCCATGAGCAGTTCTTC.

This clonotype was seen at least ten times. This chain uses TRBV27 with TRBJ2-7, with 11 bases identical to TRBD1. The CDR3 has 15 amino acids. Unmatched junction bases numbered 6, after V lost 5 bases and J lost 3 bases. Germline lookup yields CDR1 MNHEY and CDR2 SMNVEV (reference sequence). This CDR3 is CASSPRDRGDYEQYF. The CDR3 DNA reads TGTGCCAGCAGTCCTAGGGACAGGGGGGACTACGAGCAGTACTTC.

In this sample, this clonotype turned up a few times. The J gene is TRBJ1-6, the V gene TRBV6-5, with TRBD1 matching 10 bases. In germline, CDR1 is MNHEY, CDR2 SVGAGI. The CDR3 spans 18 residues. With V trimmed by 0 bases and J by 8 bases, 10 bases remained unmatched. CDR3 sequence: CASSYSTVLGQGYSPLHF. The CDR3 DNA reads TGTGCCAGCAGTTACTCGACGGTCCTGGGACAGGGGTATTCACCCCTCCACTTT.

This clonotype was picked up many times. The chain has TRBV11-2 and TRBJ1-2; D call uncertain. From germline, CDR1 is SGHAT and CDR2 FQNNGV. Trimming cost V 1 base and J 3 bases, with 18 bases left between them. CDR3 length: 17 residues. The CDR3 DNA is TGTGCCAGCAGCTTAGGAGAAAACTATGTGGAGGACTATGGCTACACCTTC. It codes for CASSLGENYVEDYGYTF.

The CDR3 loop is CSVAHSREATEKLFF. The CDR3 DNA sequence: TGCAGCGTGGCCCATTCGAGGGAGGCTACTGAAAAACTGTTTTTT. The chain carries TRBV29-1 and TRBJ1-4; D not resolved. Trimming shortened V by 6 bases and J by 7 bases, and 21 bases separated the two germline ends. This CDR3 spans 15 amino acids. Germline loops: CDR1 SQVTM, CDR2 ANQGSEA.

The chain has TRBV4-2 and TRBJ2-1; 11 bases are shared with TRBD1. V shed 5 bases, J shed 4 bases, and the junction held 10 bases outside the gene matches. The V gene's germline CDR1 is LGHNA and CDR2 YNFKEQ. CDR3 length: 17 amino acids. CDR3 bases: TGTGCCAGCAGCTACCTGGGCGGGACAGGGGGGTACAATGAGCAGTTCTTC. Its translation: CASSYLGGTGGYNEQFF.

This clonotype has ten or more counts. As DNA, the CDR3 is TGCAGCGTTGAAGATTCTCGCTATGGGGCCAACGTCCTGACTTTC. Encoded protein: CSVEDSRYGANVLTF. V is TRBV29-1 and J is TRBJ2-6; D remains unclear. CDR3 length: 15 residues. The ends were cut back, 0 bases at V and 3 bases at J, with 9 bases in the middle. CDR1 is SQVTM, CDR2 ANQGSEA, per germline.

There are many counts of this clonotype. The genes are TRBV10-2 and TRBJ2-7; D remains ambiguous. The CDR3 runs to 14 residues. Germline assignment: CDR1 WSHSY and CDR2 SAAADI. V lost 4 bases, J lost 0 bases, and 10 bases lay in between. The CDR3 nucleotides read TGCGCCAGCAGTGTCGGAAGTGCCTCCTACGAGCAGTACTTC. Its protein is CASSVGSASYEQYF.

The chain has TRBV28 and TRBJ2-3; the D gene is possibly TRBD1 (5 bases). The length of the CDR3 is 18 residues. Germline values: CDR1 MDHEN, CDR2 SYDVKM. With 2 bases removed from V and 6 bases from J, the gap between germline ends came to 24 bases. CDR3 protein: CASSLQGAGNLFEDTQYF. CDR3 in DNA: TGTGCCAGCAGTTTACAAGGGGCAGGGAACCTATTTGAGGATACGCAGTATTTT.

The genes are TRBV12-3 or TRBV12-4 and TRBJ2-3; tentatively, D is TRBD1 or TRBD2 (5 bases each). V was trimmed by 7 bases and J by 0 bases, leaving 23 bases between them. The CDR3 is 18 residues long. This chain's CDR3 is CASIHPGWDPRSTDTQYF. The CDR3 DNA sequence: TGTGCCAGCATCCACCCCGGATGGGACCCGAGGAGCACAGATACGCAGTATTTT.

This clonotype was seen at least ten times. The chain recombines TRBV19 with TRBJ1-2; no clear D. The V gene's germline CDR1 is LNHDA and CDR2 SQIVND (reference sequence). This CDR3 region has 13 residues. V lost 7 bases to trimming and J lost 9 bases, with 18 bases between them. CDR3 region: CASKGATPGSYTF. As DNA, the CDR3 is TGTGCCAGTAAGGGAGCGACCCCAGGCAGCTACACCTTC.

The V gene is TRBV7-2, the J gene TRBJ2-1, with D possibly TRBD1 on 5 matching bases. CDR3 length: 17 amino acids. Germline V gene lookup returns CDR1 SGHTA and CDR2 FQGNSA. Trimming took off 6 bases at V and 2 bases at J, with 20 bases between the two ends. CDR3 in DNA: TGTGCCAGCAGGTTACCATCAGGGCCCTTACCCTACAATGAGCAGTTCTTC. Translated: CASRLPSGPLPYNEQFF. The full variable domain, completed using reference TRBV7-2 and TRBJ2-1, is GAGVSQSPSNKVTEKGKDVELRCDPISGHTALYWYRQSLGQGLEFLIYFQGNSAPDKSGLPSDRFSAERTGGSVSTLTIQRTQQEDSAVYLCASRLPSGPLPYNEQFFGPGTRLTVL.

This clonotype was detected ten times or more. CDR3 coding DNA: TGTGCCAGTAGTATAGAAGTGAACACTGAAGCTTTCTTT. It translates to CASSIEVNTEAFF. The rearrangement links TRBV19 to TRBJ1-1; D remains unclear. The CDR3 extends over 13 amino acids. Germline V gene lookup returns CDR1 LNHDA and CDR2 SQIVND (reference sequence). Trimming left V 0 bases short and J 0 bases short, with 2 bases between.

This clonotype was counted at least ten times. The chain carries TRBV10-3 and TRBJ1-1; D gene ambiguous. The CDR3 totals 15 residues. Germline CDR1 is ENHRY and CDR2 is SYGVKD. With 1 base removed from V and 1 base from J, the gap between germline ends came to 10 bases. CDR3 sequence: CAISEYKAENTEAFF. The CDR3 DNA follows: TGTGCCATCAGTGAGTATAAGGCTGAGAACACTGAAGCTTTCTTT.

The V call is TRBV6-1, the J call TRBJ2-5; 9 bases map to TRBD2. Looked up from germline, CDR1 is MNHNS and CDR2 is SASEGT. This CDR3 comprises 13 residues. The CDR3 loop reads CVLERGAWETQYF. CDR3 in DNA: TGTGTACTCGAGCGGGGGGCCTGGGAGACCCAGTACTTC.

CDR3 residues: CSGKAVPPTEAFF. Written as DNA, the CDR3 is TGCAGTGGAAAGGCAGTTCCTCCCACTGAAGCTTTCTTT. V is TRBV29-1 and J is TRBJ1-1; D unresolved. Germline V gene data show CDR1 as SQVTM and CDR2 as ANQGSEA. This CDR3 region has 13 residues.

CDR3 sequence (DNA): TGCAGTGCTAGAGATTCGGGTCCGGACACCATATATTTT. Encoded protein: CSARDSGPDTIYF. The J gene is TRBJ1-3, the V gene TRBV20-1; no clear D gene. The CDR3 is 13 amino acids. Trimming removed 0 bases at V and 8 bases at J, with 11 bases between. Per germline, CDR1 DFQATT and CDR2 SNEGSKA (reference sequence).

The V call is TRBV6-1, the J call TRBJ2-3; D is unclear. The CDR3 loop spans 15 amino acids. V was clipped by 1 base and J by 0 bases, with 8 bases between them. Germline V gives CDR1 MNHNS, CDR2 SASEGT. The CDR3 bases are TGTGCCAGCAGTGAAGACCTAACTAGCACAGATACGCAGTATTTT. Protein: CASSEDLTSTDTQYF.